The entry below gives a single T cell receptor beta chain sequence along with its context. Original handling: How many nucleated cells were present was estimated from reference gene primer amplification. Sequencing used immunoSEQ multiplex PCR; TCRdb keeps in-frame clones, though not all of them. V, J and clone size derive from that table, while D and trimming were established from the DNA sequence. This table has fewer than 200,000 clones, about 84% appearing once. Grouping used clinical history reported by participants in a survey and questionnaire. This sample is drawn from a study of blood T cell repertoires in COVID-19. The sequencing input was PBMCs or T cells enriched from blood (not recorded which). The sequence was obtained from a man between 50 and 59 years old who had recovered from COVID-19.

The CDR3 nucleotides read TGTGCCAGCAGCAGGTCACAGGCCTCCCAAGAGACCCAGTACTTC. Protein product: CASSRSQASQETQYF. The gene calls are TRBV9 and TRBJ2-5, with a tentative D call TRBD1 (5 bases). The CDR3 runs to 15 residues. Germline V lookup: CDR1 SGDLS, CDR2 YYNGEE. V was shortened by 4 bases and J by 1 base, with 14 bases between the two germline ends. Full variable domain (rest looked up from reference TRBV9 and TRBJ2-5): DSGVTQTPKHLITATGQRVTLRCSPRSGDLSVYWYQQSLDQGLQFLIQYYNGEERAKGNILERFSAQQFPDLHSELNLSSLELGDSALYFCASSRSQASQETQYFGPGTRLLVL.